Shown below are 20 T cell receptor beta chains from a single sample sequenced in a study of control samples from healthy donors and cancer patients. TCRdb's copy holds only in-frame clones and misses some; the assay was immunoSEQ multiplex PCR. The sample has around 140,000 clones; around 94% are singletons. The sequencing sample was made of blood. Receptors were obtained from a man aged 35-49 years in good health.

J is TRBJ2-3 and V is TRBV10-2; D is perhaps TRBD1 (7 bases). CDR3 size: 20 residues. CDR1 is WSHSY, CDR2 SAAADI, per germline. V was clipped by 10 bases and J by 7 bases, with 39 bases between them. In nucleotides, the CDR3 is TGCGCCACCCTAGTGGTACAGACAGGGACTGGCCTCAGACTGACGAATACGCAGTATTTT. This translates into CATLVVQTGTGLRLTNTQYF.

The chain recombines TRBV9 with TRBJ2-1, with 10 positions matching TRBD1. The CDR3 has 14 amino acids. In germline, CDR1 is SGDLS, CDR2 YYNGEE. V shed 3 bases and J 8 bases; nucleotides not matched to a gene: 5. CDR3 sequence: CASSEGTGDHEQFF. The CDR3 region has the DNA TGTGCCAGCAGCGAGGGGACAGGGGACCATGAGCAGTTCTTC. The full variable domain, in which reference TRBV9 and TRBJ2-1 provide the parts outside the CDR3, is DSGVTQTPKHLITATGQRVTLRCSPRSGDLSVYWYQQSLDQGLQFLIQYYNGEERAKGNILERFSAQQFPDLHSELNLSSLELGDSALYFCASSEGTGDHEQFFGPGTRLTVL.

This rearrangement joins TRBV3-1 (or the pseudogene TRBV3-2) to TRBJ2-7, with D uncertain. Trimming took off 4 bases at V and 4 bases at J, with 8 bases between the two ends. CDR3 length equals 12 residues. CDR1 LGHDT and CDR2 YNNKEL come from the germline V gene (reference sequence). CDR3 protein: CASSPNGYEQYF. CDR3 DNA: TGTGCCAGCAGCCCCAACGGTTACGAGCAGTACTTC.

V and J are TRBV5-1 and TRBJ1-2; TRBD1 agrees at 7 bases. Germline CDR1 is SGHRS and CDR2 is YFSETQ. The CDR3 runs to 15 residues. Trimming at V came to 3 bases and at J to 0 bases, leaving 5 bases not matched to a gene. CDR3 region: CASSWRDSSNYGYTF. Here the CDR3 DNA reads TGCGCCAGCAGCTGGAGGGACAGCTCTAACTATGGCTACACCTTC.

This sequence joins TRBV3-1 (or the pseudogene TRBV3-2) and TRBJ1-4, with TRBD1 matching over 8 bases. This CDR3 is 16 amino acids long. Germline CDR1 and CDR2: LGHDT and YNNKEL (reference sequence). Losses at the gene ends were 0 bases for V and 5 bases for J; bases not matched to a gene: 5. CDR3 DNA sequence: TGTGCCAGCAGCCAAGACTGGAGGGACAGGAATGAAAAACTGTTTTTT. It is translated as CASSQDWRDRNEKLFF.

This clone turned up a few times. The rearrangement joins TRBV5-6 to TRBJ2-7; TRBD1 might be the D (6 bases). The V and J ends lost 4 bases and 9 bases respectively, with 26 bases between them. Germline V gives CDR1 SGHDT, CDR2 YYEEEE. This CDR3 contains 16 residues. The CDR3 nucleotides read TGTGCCAGCAGCCTAGGGGATTGGCCAGGGGCCCAAGGGCAGTACTTC. Amino acids: CASSLGDWPGAQGQYF.

The chain uses TRBV6-6 and TRBJ1-1, with D possibly being TRBD1 (5 bases). CDR3 length: 12 residues. Germline-derived CDR1 and CDR2 are MNHNY and SVGAGI (reference sequence). The V gene lost 8 bases and the J gene lost 10 bases, with 17 bases spanning the gap. The CDR3 here is CASGNLGTSAFF. The CDR3 DNA reads TGTGCCAGCGGGAACCTAGGGACCTCAGCTTTCTTT.

This rearrangement joins TRBV6-1 to TRBJ1-2; 7 positions match TRBD1. This CDR3 is 16 amino acids long. Germline CDR1 MNHNS, CDR2 SASEGT. V dropped 0 bases and J dropped 7; count of bases not matched to a gene: 11. CDR3 protein: CASSEAGGQPNLGYTF. As DNA, the CDR3 is TGTGCCAGCAGTGAAGCGGGGGGACAGCCCAACCTTGGCTACACCTTC.

The rearrangement links TRBV5-1 to TRBJ1-3; 8 bases match TRBD1. CDR1 and CDR2 (germline): SGHRS, YFSETQ. The CDR3 has 16 residues. V lost 4 bases, J lost 1 base, and 7 bases stayed unmatched. The CDR3 spells CASSQTGGRSGNTIYF. The DNA of the CDR3 is TGCGCCAGCAGCCAAACAGGGGGTCGGTCTGGAAACACCATATATTTT. Full variable domain (outside the CDR3, taken from reference TRBV5-1 and TRBJ1-3): KAGVTQTPRYLIKTRGQQVTLSCSPISGHRSVSWYQQTPGQGLQFLFEYFSETQRNKGNFPGRFSGRQFSNSRSEMNVSTLELGDSALYLCASSQTGGRSGNTIYFGEGSWLTVV.

The V call is TRBV6-5, the J call TRBJ1-6; D is undetermined. CDR1 is MNHEY, CDR2 SVGAGI, per germline. The length of the CDR3 is 14 residues. V lost 0 bases, J lost 7 bases, and 7 bases lay in between. In nucleotides, the CDR3 is TGTGCCAGCAGTTACTCGGGCGGAAATTCACCCCTCCACTTT. This translates into CASSYSGGNSPLHF.

J is TRBJ2-7 and V is TRBV5-6; D is unresolved. This CDR3 region has 14 residues. Germline V CDR1 and CDR2: SGHDT, YYEEEE. V was clipped by 0 bases and J by 2 bases, with 9 bases between them. DNA of the CDR3: TGTGCCAGCAGCTTGGCCGCAGATACCTACGAGCAGTACTTC. Its translation is CASSLAADTYEQYF.

The chain has TRBV7-2 and TRBJ2-1; D possibly corresponds to TRBD2 (5 bases). Germline CDR1 is SGHTA and CDR2 is FQGNSA. The CDR3 is 17 residues long. V was cut by 5 bases and J by 0 bases, with 17 bases left in between. The CDR3 bases are TGTGCCAGCAGCACCACATCTAGCAAGAGCTCCTACAATGAGCAGTTCTTC. It specifies CASSTTSSKSSYNEQFF.

This rearrangement joins TRBV27 to TRBJ2-1; D is unclear. Germline loops: CDR1 MNHEY, CDR2 SMNVEV (reference sequence). V shed 2 bases and J shed 9 bases, with 11 bases lying between them. The CDR3 has 13 residues. This CDR3 reads CASSLKIVSEQFF. The CDR3, as DNA: TGTGCCAGCAGTTTAAAAATCGTGAGTGAGCAGTTCTTC.

The chain has TRBV20-1 and TRBJ2-2; tentatively, D is TRBD1 or TRBD2 (5 bases each). The CDR3 has 11 amino acids. V lost 5 bases, J lost 6 bases, and 7 bases lay in between. Germline V gives CDR1 DFQATT, CDR2 SNEGSKA (reference sequence). DNA of the CDR3: TGCAGTGCTCGGGGCCCCGGGGAGCTGTTTTTT. Its translation is CSARGPGELFF.

This clone was seen just once. The V and J genes are TRBV7-9 and TRBJ2-5; maybe TRBD2 (6 bases). The CDR3 is made up of 11 amino acids. V was trimmed by 10 bases and J by 4 bases, leaving 10 bases between them. CDR1 and CDR2 from the germline V gene are SEHNR and FQNEAQ (reference sequence). The CDR3 protein is CATTGRETQYF. CDR3 DNA: TGTGCCACCACCGGGAGAGAGACCCAGTACTTC. The full variable domain, in which reference TRBV7-9 and TRBJ2-5 provide the parts outside the CDR3, is DTGVSQNPRHKITKRGQNVTFRCDPISEHNRLYWYRQTLGQGPEFLTYFQNEAQLEKSRLLSDRFSAERPKGSFSTLEIQRTEQGDSAMYLCATTGRETQYFGPGTRLLVL.

The chain has TRBV6-2 or TRBV6-3 and TRBJ2-7; D is possibly TRBD1 (6 bases). The CDR3 sequence is 14 residues long. The V and J ends lost 0 bases and 8 bases respectively, with 14 bases between them. Germline values: CDR1 MNHEY, CDR2 SVGEGT. Here the CDR3 reads CASSYSARGSKQYF. Written as DNA, the CDR3 is TGTGCCAGCAGTTACTCGGCGAGGGGGAGTAAGCAGTACTTC.

The rearrangement uses TRBV6-2 or TRBV6-3 and TRBJ2-1, with D tentatively TRBD1 or TRBD2 (6 bases each). The CDR3 consists of 17 residues. The V and J ends lost 2 bases and 6 bases respectively, with 20 bases between them. Germline V gene data show CDR1 as MNHEY and CDR2 as SVGEGT. In nucleotides, the CDR3 is TGTGCCAGCAGTTACGAAATCCGGGGGCCATCTTTCAATGAGCAGTTCTTC. Its translation: CASSYEIRGPSFNEQFF.

This chain links TRBV12-3 or TRBV12-4 with TRBJ1-2; unclear D gene. The CDR3 length is 13 residues. With 3 bases removed from V and 8 bases from J, the gap between germline ends came to 13 bases. The CDR3 DNA reads as TGTGCCAGCAGTTTGGTCGGCACTCAGGGCTACACCTTC. This encodes CASSLVGTQGYTF.

V usage is TRBV27 and J usage is TRBJ2-3; D is perhaps TRBD1 or TRBD2 (5 bases each). The CDR3 covers 15 residues. The V gene lost 5 bases and the J gene lost 3 bases, with 15 bases spanning the gap. CDR1 and CDR2 from the germline V gene are MNHEY and SMNVEV (reference sequence). The CDR3 sequence: CASSGKGRRTDTQYF. The CDR3 DNA sequence: TGTGCCAGCAGTGGCAAGGGGAGACGGACAGATACGCAGTATTTT.

The chain has TRBV2 and TRBJ2-1; 12 bases match TRBD2. Germline trimming cut 11 bases from V and 5 bases from J; bases unmatched to any gene: 13. This CDR3 contains 16 residues. Per germline, CDR1 SNHLY and CDR2 FYNNEI. The CDR3 sequence is CAPLATSGRGNNEQFF. The CDR3 DNA reads TGTGCCCCTCTCGCGACTAGCGGGAGAGGTAACAATGAGCAGTTCTTC.